This T cell receptor (beta chain) came from a study of cytomegalovirus exposure and HLA in healthy donors. The germline V and J ends were trimmed by 0 bases and 7 bases, with 11 bases remaining between them. Germline V gene data show CDR1 as SGHDT and CDR2 as YYEEEE. CDR3 length: 15 amino acids. A note on this clone: The antigen is not known.

The PCR used 60 Vbeta and 13 Jbeta primers. TCRdb's table, derived via immunoSEQ multiplex PCR, lists solely in-frame clones and lacks some. The sample contains tens of thousands of clones, 65% to 85% of which appear only once. Study-wide points: The sole available immune exposure information was CMV serostatus.

Input material: PBMCs. V usage is TRBV5-6 and J usage is TRBJ1-6; TRBD1 might be the D (6 bases). The sequence came from a man aged 25 to 40 in good health and CMV-seronegative. The CDR3 here is CASSLAGQGNSPLHF. The CDR3 bases are TGTGCCAGCAGCTTGGCGGGCCAGGGGAATTCACCCCTCCACTTT.